These 5 T cell receptor beta chains came from one sample sequenced in a study of T cell changes during pregnancy in multiple sclerosis. Data came from immunoSEQ multiplex PCR; TCRdb stores just in-frame clones and leaves some out. The table shows more than 45,000 clones, with 90% to 95% occurring only once. Material: CD4+ T cells from peripheral blood mononuclear cells, obtained in the first trimester of pregnancy. Source of these receptors: a female donor with multiple sclerosis, enrolled in a pregnancy study.

The CDR3 sequence: CASSDMQGRAQYF. The CDR3 region has the DNA TGTGCCAGCAGTGATATGCAGGGTAGAGCCCAGTACTTC. This chain links TRBV2 with TRBJ2-5; TRBD1 might be the D (5 bases). Trimming took 3 bases from V and 9 from J, leaving 14 bases between them. CDR3 size: 13 residues. Germline assignment: CDR1 SNHLY and CDR2 FYNNEI.

This clone occurred once. This chain joins TRBV30 and TRBJ1-5; 7 bases line up with TRBD1. Germline CDR1 and CDR2: GTSNPN and SVGIG (reference sequence). The CDR3 length is 13 residues. Trimming removed 1 base from V and 4 bases from J; junction bases left unmatched: 1. The CDR3 reads CAWSGRGNQPQHF. The CDR3 DNA reads TGTGCCTGGAGTGGCAGGGGGAATCAGCCCCAGCATTTT.

CDR3: CASRPRGARGDTQYF. In DNA form, the CDR3 reads TGTGCCAGCCGTCCCCGGGGGGCCCGAGGAGATACGCAGTATTTT. The chain is built from TRBV7-8 and TRBJ2-3; tentatively, D is TRBD2 (7 bases). Trimming took 8 bases from V and 5 from J, leaving 20 bases between them. Germline CDR1 and CDR2: SGHVS and FQNEAQ. The CDR3 sequence is 15 residues long. Together with reference TRBV7-8 and TRBJ2-3, the CDR3 gives the full variable domain: GAGVSQSPRYKVAKRGQDVALRCDPISGHVSLFWYQQALGQGPEFLTYFQNEAQLDKSGLPSDRFFAERPEGSVSTLKIQRTQQEDSAVYLCASRPRGARGDTQYFGPGTRLTVL.

This chain uses TRBV4-1 with TRBJ2-5; 8 positions agree with TRBD2. Germline CDR1 MGHRA, CDR2 YSYEKL. V dropped 3 bases and J dropped 1; count of bases not matched to a gene: 4. The CDR3 contains 15 residues. The CDR3 DNA sequence: TGCGCCAGCAGCCAGTTTAGCGGGGTCCAAGAGACCCAGTACTTC. Its protein product is CASSQFSGVQETQYF.

The rearrangement uses TRBV2 and TRBJ2-2, with D possibly TRBD2 on 5 matching bases. The CDR3 runs 18 residues. Germline CDR1 is SNHLY and CDR2 is FYNNEI. The ends were cut back, 2 bases at V and 1 base at J, with 17 bases in the middle. This CDR3 is CASSEFIFDYRNTGELFF. The CDR3 DNA reads as TGTGCCAGCAGTGAATTTATATTTGACTACCGGAACACCGGGGAGCTGTTTTTT.